Listed here are 13 T cell receptor beta chains from one sample, sequenced in a study of T cells in Graves' hyperthyroidism and ophthalmopathy. Template material for amplifying TCR beta CDR3 regions consisted of RNA transcripts. The primer set for the first-round RT-PCR of the TCR CDR3 was HTBI. TCRdb reprocessed the multiplex PCR reads with MiXCR, giving one entry per CDR3 protein. Of nearly 600,000 distinct CDR3 sequences listed, approximately 14% are singletons. Sequenced sample: blood. All receptors come from a woman aged 25-40 years with Graves' hyperthyroidism that later progressed to Graves' ophthalmopathy.

The table lists this clonotype with many counts. The rearrangement joins TRBV12-3 or TRBV12-4 to TRBJ2-7; 11 bases fit TRBD2. V was clipped by 6 bases and J by 5 bases; unmatched bases: 6. The CDR3 has 14 amino acids. CDR3 nucleotides: TGTGCCAGCAGGCCGACTAGCGGGATCGACGAGCAGTACTTC. Translation: CASRPTSGIDEQYF.

This chain links TRBV20-1 with TRBJ2-3; 7 bases are a match to TRBD2. J lost 2 bases, V lost 6 bases, and 5 bases had no gene match. Germline CDR1 DFQATT, CDR2 SNEGSKA (reference sequence). CDR3 length equals 13 residues. The CDR3: CSAGGLPTDTQYF. DNA for the CDR3: TGCAGTGCGGGAGGGCTGCCCACAGATACGCAGTATTTT.

The chain has TRBV7-9 and TRBJ2-3; D is perhaps TRBD2 (6 bases). Trimming left V 8 bases short and J 5 bases short, with 14 bases between. This CDR3 spans 13 amino acids. Germline V lookup: CDR1 SEHNR, CDR2 FQNEAQ (reference sequence). The CDR3 region has the DNA TGTGCCAGCTTAGCGGTTTCTAAAGATACGCAGTATTTT. Amino acids: CASLAVSKDTQYF.

The V call is TRBV6-1, the J call TRBJ1-5, with D possibly matching TRBD1 (5 bases). With 10 bases removed from V and 2 bases from J, the gap between germline ends came to 30 bases. Germline-derived CDR1 and CDR2 are MNHNS and SASEGT. CDR3 length: 19 residues. CDR3 residues: CATVVANAGRPGGNQPQHF. Here the CDR3 DNA reads TGTGCCACCGTGGTGGCGAATGCAGGGAGGCCCGGTGGCAATCAGCCCCAGCATTTT.

In this sample, this clonotype turned up a few times. V and J are TRBV4-2 and TRBJ2-7; no firm D call. Germline CDR1 reads LGHNA; CDR2 reads YNFKEQ. The CDR3 totals 14 residues. V was trimmed by 4 bases and J by 4 bases, leaving 14 bases between them. CDR3 nucleotides: TGTGCCAGCAGCCCTACATTGGACGGGTACGAGCAGTACTTC. Translated, it gives CASSPTLDGYEQYF.

This clonotype has a handful of counts. This chain links TRBV3-1 with TRBJ1-6; 8 nucleotides align to TRBD1. There are 18 residues in the CDR3. The germline CDR1 and CDR2 sequences are LGHDT and YNNKEL (reference sequence). V dropped 1 base and J dropped 0; count of bases not matched to a gene: 5. Here the CDR3 DNA reads TGTGCCAGCAGCCAAGGATGGGACAGGAGCTCCTATAATTCACCCCTCCACTTT. It yields the protein CASSQGWDRSSYNSPLHF.

Regarding this clonotype: Sequence at one end of the junction differs from germline and may be a read error. The rearrangement links TRBV4-3 to TRBJ2-7; TRBD2 matches 7 bases. The CDR3 totals 16 residues. From germline, CDR1 is LGHNA and CDR2 YSLEER. CDR3: CASRQDPAGGGYEQYF. In nucleotides, the CDR3 is TGCGCCAGCAGACAAGATCCCGCAGGCGGGGGCTACGAGCAGTACTTC.

In this sample, this clonotype turned up many times. The rearrangement uses TRBV3-1 and TRBJ1-5, with TRBD1 as a possible D gene (5 bases). Germline V gene sequence: CDR1 LGHDT, CDR2 YNNKEL (reference sequence). The CDR3 totals 14 residues. V was pared by 0 bases and J by 7 bases, with 10 bases between. The CDR3 is CASSQEGGNQPQHF. CDR3 bases: TGTGCCAGCAGCCAAGAGGGGGGGAACCAGCCCCAGCATTTT.

This clonotype was picked up a small number of times. The J gene is TRBJ2-1, the V gene TRBV29-1, with 9 bases aligning to TRBD1. This CDR3 is built from 14 residues. V dropped 4 bases and J dropped 9; count of bases not matched to a gene: 10. Germline V lookup: CDR1 SQVTM, CDR2 ANQGSEA. The CDR3 region is CSVVPGTGNSEQFF. CDR3 nucleotide sequence: TGCAGCGTTGTCCCAGGGACAGGGAACAGTGAGCAGTTCTTC.

As to this clonotype: A much larger clone sits a single nucleotide away, making a read error possible. The V call is TRBV9, the J call TRBJ2-3; 7 nucleotides line up with TRBD1. Germline V gene data show CDR1 as SGDLS and CDR2 as YYNGEE. J lost 4 bases, V lost 2 bases, and 4 bases had no gene match. The CDR3 is 14 amino acids. The CDR3 nucleotides are TGTGCCAGCAGCGTGCTTCAGGGGGCAGATACGCAGTATTTT. This codes for CASSVLQGADTQYF.

The CDR3 coding sequence is TGTGCCAGCAGTAACGACAGGGACGGGAACACTGAAGCTTTCTTT. Translating gives CASSNDRDGNTEAFF. V and J are TRBV28 and TRBJ1-1; TRBD1 matches at 7 bases. Trimming took 5 bases from V and 1 from J; bases not matched to a gene: 7. From germline, CDR1 is MDHEN and CDR2 SYDVKM. This CDR3 comprises 15 residues.

This clonotype was seen ten or more times. The chain has TRBV19 and TRBJ1-2, with 7 bases aligning to TRBD1. In germline, CDR1 is LNHDA, CDR2 SQIVND (reference sequence). CDR3 length equals 14 residues. Unmatched junction bases numbered 6, after V lost 4 bases and J lost 4 bases. Written as DNA, the CDR3 is TGTGCCAGTAGTAACAGGGGAGGCCTCTATGGCTACACCTTC. It codes for CASSNRGGLYGYTF.

This clonotype has ten or more counts. The V and J genes are TRBV19 and TRBJ2-7; D is possibly TRBD1 or TRBD2 (6 bases each). Germline V gene data show CDR1 as LNHDA and CDR2 as SQIVND (reference sequence). CDR3 length: 15 residues. V lost 5 bases, J lost 5 bases, and 19 bases lay in between. The CDR3 region is CASSLRGTLTDEQYF. The CDR3 region has the DNA TGTGCCAGTAGTTTACGGGGGACACTTACCGACGAGCAGTACTTC.